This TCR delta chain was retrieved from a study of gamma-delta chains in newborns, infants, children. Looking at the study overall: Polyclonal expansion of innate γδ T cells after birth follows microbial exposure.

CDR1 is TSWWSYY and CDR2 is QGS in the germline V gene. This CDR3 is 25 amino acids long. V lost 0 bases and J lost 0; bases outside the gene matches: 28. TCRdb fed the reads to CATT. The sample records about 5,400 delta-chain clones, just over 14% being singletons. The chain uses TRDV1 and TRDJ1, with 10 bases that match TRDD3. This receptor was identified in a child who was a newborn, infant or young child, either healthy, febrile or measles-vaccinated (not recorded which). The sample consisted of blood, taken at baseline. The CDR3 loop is CALGELGPFLTSSLGDTENTDKLIF. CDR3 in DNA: TGTGCTCTTGGGGAACTAGGGCCCTTCCTAACATCGTCGTTGGGGGATACCGAAAACACCGATAAACTCATCTTT.